One and the same sample provided the 26 T cell receptor beta chains below, sequenced in a study of cytomegalovirus exposure and HLA in healthy donors. A multiplex PCR was run with 60 Vbeta primers and 13 Jbeta primers. The protocol was immunoSEQ multiplex PCR, while the TCRdb copy is restricted to in-frame clones and leaves out a portion. The sample consists of 90,000 to 150,000 clones, roughly 60% of them appearing once. The source material was PBMCs. These receptor sequences come from a man aged 35-49 years in good health and CMV-seropositive.

This clone was found once. The V and J genes are TRBV5-1 and TRBJ1-1; 7 bases map to TRBD1. Germline V gives CDR1 SGHRS, CDR2 YFSETQ. The CDR3 has 17 residues. The J segment lost 0 bases and the V segment lost 0 bases, leaving 8 bases of the junction unmatched. CDR3 DNA sequence: TGCGCCAGCAGCTTGGAGGCCCAACAGGGGATGAACACTGAAGCTTTCTTT. It yields the protein CASSLEAQQGMNTEAFF.

CDR3 loop: CASSSARTGGDTIYF. The CDR3 DNA sequence: TGTGCCAGCAGCTCAGCGAGGACAGGGGGAGACACCATATATTTT. The chain employs TRBV13 and TRBJ1-3; 10 bases are shared with TRBD1. The germline V gene encodes CDR1 PRHDT and CDR2 FYEKMQ (reference sequence). The CDR3 loop spans 15 amino acids. With 4 bases clipped from V and 8 bases from J, the junction kept 8 bases outside the gene matches.

This chain joins TRBV11-3 and TRBJ2-3; a weak D match, TRBD1 (5 bases). Trimming pared 1 base from V and 0 bases from J, leaving 8 bases between. Germline CDR1 SGHNT, CDR2 YENEEA. The CDR3 spans 15 residues. The CDR3 protein is CASSLGGPSTDTQYF. The DNA of the CDR3 is TGTGCCAGCAGCTTAGGGGGCCCCAGCACAGATACGCAGTATTTT.

This clone was found a few times. The rearrangement links TRBV14 to TRBJ1-2; D unresolved. Germline V gene data show CDR1 as SGHDN and CDR2 as FVKESK. V lost 1 base to trimming and J lost 5 bases, with 17 bases between them. The CDR3 contains 16 residues. The CDR3 DNA reads as TGTGCCAGCAGCCAAGGCAATCCGGGTGGAAAGTATGGCTACACCTTC. Translation gives CASSQGNPGGKYGYTF.

The chain has TRBV5-1 and TRBJ2-5; D might be TRBD1 (6 bases). This CDR3 is built from 14 residues. V lost 2 bases and J 5 bases, leaving 13 bases between the germline ends. Germline CDR1 and CDR2: SGHRS and YFSETQ. The CDR3 is CASSFTGQGETQYF. The CDR3 nucleotides read TGCGCCAGCAGCTTCACAGGCCAGGGGGAGACCCAGTACTTC.

V gene TRBV28 combines with J gene TRBJ1-2; possible D gene TRBD1, 5 bases. The CDR3 is made up of 18 amino acids. Per the germline V gene, CDR1 is MDHEN and CDR2 is SYDVKM. Between the trimmed V and J ends, which lost 1 base and 8 bases, there was a span of 26 bases. CDR3: CASSLSGQGRGPDPGYTF. CDR3 nucleotides: TGTGCCAGCAGTTTATCCGGGCAGGGAAGGGGTCCGGATCCGGGCTACACCTTC.

The chain carries TRBV28 and TRBJ2-7, with TRBD2 matching 9 bases. The CDR3 is 15 residues long. CDR1 and CDR2 from the germline V gene are MDHEN and SYDVKM. The V and J ends lost 5 bases and 1 base, in that order; junction bases with no gene match: 6. CDR3 coding DNA: TGTGCCAGCAGTCTCGGGACTAGCTGGTCCTACGAGCAGTACTTC. As protein: CASSLGTSWSYEQYF.

V gene TRBV5-6 combines with J gene TRBJ2-7; the D is unclear. Germline CDR1 is SGHDT and CDR2 is YYEEEE. CDR3 size: 12 residues. V gave up 4 bases and J gave up 3 bases, with 8 bases separating them. The CDR3: CASSLRYYEQYF. CDR3 DNA sequence: TGTGCCAGCAGCCTCCGCTACTACGAGCAGTACTTC.

The table lists this clone with a count of one. The chain has TRBV6-5 and TRBJ1-2; TRBD1 aligns across 11 bases. V lost 8 bases, J lost 5 bases, and 4 bases stayed unmatched. Germline CDR1 and CDR2: MNHEY and SVGAGI. The CDR3 has 13 residues. This chain's CDR3 is CASAGDRGYGYTF. CDR3 nucleotide sequence: TGTGCCAGCGCCGGGGACAGGGGGTATGGCTACACCTTC.

The chain combines TRBV28 with TRBJ2-5; the match to TRBD1 covers 9 bases. The V segment lost 4 bases and the J segment 2 bases; nucleotides outside the gene matches: 5. The CDR3 length is 15 residues. CDR1 and CDR2 from the germline V gene are MDHEN and SYDVKM. The CDR3 here is CASSSPTGGQETQYF. Here the CDR3 DNA reads TGTGCCAGCAGTTCTCCGACAGGGGGGCAAGAGACCCAGTACTTC. The full variable domain, rest sourced from reference TRBV28 and TRBJ2-5, is DVKVTQSSRYLVKRTGEKVFLECVQDMDHENMFWYRQDPGLGLRLIYFSYDVKMKEKGDIPEGYSVSREKKERFSLILESASTNQTSMYLCASSSPTGGQETQYFGPGTRLLVL.

By sample share, this clone is medium-sized. This chain uses TRBV2 with TRBJ2-1; 8 bases fit TRBD2. The CDR3 length is 16 residues. The V gene's germline CDR1 is SNHLY and CDR2 FYNNEI. V was clipped by 3 bases and J by 3 bases; unmatched bases: 7. The CDR3 DNA sequence: TGTGCCAGCAGTGAGGCCAGCGGGGGTTTCTACAATGAGCAGTTCTTC. It codes for CASSEASGGFYNEQFF.

V is TRBV5-6 and J is TRBJ1-6; 8 bases map to TRBD1. J was trimmed by 10 bases and V by 2 bases; bases with no gene match: 8. Germline V gives CDR1 SGHDT, CDR2 YYEEEE. The CDR3 has 15 residues. CDR3 amino acids: CASSFPDRAGSPLHF. CDR3 nucleotide sequence: TGTGCCAGCAGCTTCCCGGACAGGGCCGGGTCACCCCTCCACTTT.

The chain combines TRBV28 with TRBJ2-6; 9 bases align to TRBD1. This CDR3 has 20 amino acids. J was trimmed by 2 bases and V by 2 bases; bases with no gene match: 13. Germline V gives CDR1 MDHEN, CDR2 SYDVKM. The CDR3 DNA is TGTGCCAGCAGTTTACAAACAGGGGGCGCTTGGGGCGCTGGGGCCAACGTCCTGACTTTC. Protein sequence: CASSLQTGGAWGAGANVLTF.

The chain links TRBV20-1 to TRBJ2-1; D is unresolved. Trimming shortened V by 6 bases and J by 4 bases, and 7 bases separated the two germline ends. The CDR3 covers 11 residues. CDR1 is DFQATT, CDR2 SNEGSKA, per germline (reference sequence). This CDR3 is CSALGYNEQFF. As DNA, the CDR3 is TGCAGTGCCCTCGGGTACAATGAGCAGTTCTTC.

The rearrangement uses TRBV19 and TRBJ2-7, with D possibly matching TRBD2 (6 bases). The CDR3 spans 15 residues. V lost 6 bases and J 4 bases, leaving 19 bases between the germline ends. Germline V gives CDR1 LNHDA, CDR2 SQIVND (reference sequence). This CDR3 is CASSSSAGKRYEQYF. The CDR3 DNA reads TGTGCCAGTAGCTCTAGCGCGGGGAAAAGATACGAGCAGTACTTC.

Written as DNA, the CDR3 is TGCGCCAGCAGCCAAGAACTAGTAGAGGCCTACAATGAGCAGTTCTTC. It codes for CASSQELVEAYNEQFF. V usage is TRBV4-1 and J usage is TRBJ2-1; a weak D match, TRBD2 (5 bases). The CDR3 has 16 residues. The V end was cut by 0 bases, the J end by 2 bases, with 11 bases between. Germline loops: CDR1 MGHRA, CDR2 YSYEKL.

The chain couples TRBV25-1 to TRBJ1-2; D perhaps matches TRBD1 (5 bases). CDR3 length: 14 amino acids. With 2 bases removed from V and 7 bases from J, the gap between germline ends came to 14 bases. Germline V lookup: CDR1 MGHDK, CDR2 SYGVNS. In DNA, the CDR3 is TGTGCCAGCAGTGAAAGGGCCCAGGGTAGTGGCTACACCTTC. Its translation is CASSERAQGSGYTF.

V usage is TRBV27 and J usage is TRBJ1-3, with TRBD1 matching 9 bases. After removal of 6 bases from V and 7 bases from J, the junction contained 7 bases not matched to a gene. Germline-derived CDR1 and CDR2 are MNHEY and SMNVEV (reference sequence). This CDR3 is 14 amino acids long. The CDR3 region is CASSFTGGMNTIYF. DNA of the CDR3: TGTGCCAGCAGCTTCACAGGGGGCATGAACACCATATATTTT.

This clone appeared a few times. The CDR3 sequence is CASSPQTVGTEAFF. Written as DNA, the CDR3 is TGTGCCAGCTCCCCCCAAACCGTCGGCACTGAAGCTTTCTTT. The chain combines TRBV18 with TRBJ1-1; D call uncertain. The CDR3 extends over 14 amino acids. V was cut by 6 bases and J by 4 bases, with 15 bases left in between. Germline V gene lookup returns CDR1 KGHSH and CDR2 LQKENI.

This clone has more than one count but fewer than ten. The chain links TRBV7-9 to TRBJ1-4, with D possibly being TRBD1 (5 bases). Trimming stripped 6 bases from V and 5 bases from J, with 16 bases between. The CDR3 is made up of 15 amino acids. From germline, CDR1 is SEHNR and CDR2 FQNEAQ (reference sequence). This CDR3 reads CASSSRGTGNEKLFF. The CDR3 region has the DNA TGTGCCAGCAGTTCCCGCGGAACAGGAAATGAAAAACTGTTTTTT.

This clone was found once. V gene TRBV10-2 combines with J gene TRBJ2-5; D unclear. The ends were cut back, 6 bases at V and 1 base at J, with 15 bases in the middle. Germline CDR1 WSHSY, CDR2 SAAADI. This CDR3 is 15 amino acids long. The CDR3 loop is CASRVGGPIQETQYF. DNA of the CDR3: TGCGCCAGCAGGGTAGGCGGCCCTATCCAAGAGACCCAGTACTTC.

This chain joins TRBV2 and TRBJ2-2; D remains unclear. Germline CDR1 is SNHLY and CDR2 is FYNNEI. This CDR3 has 15 amino acids. Between the trimmed V and J ends, which lost 1 base and 0 bases, there was a span of 6 bases. The DNA for the CDR3 is TGTGCCAGCAGTGAAGAGTCAGCGAACACCGGGGAGCTGTTTTTT. Its translation is CASSEESANTGELFF.

The rearrangement uses TRBV7-9 and TRBJ1-1, with D possibly TRBD1 on 6 matching bases. The germline V gene has CDR1 SEHNR and CDR2 FQNEAQ (reference sequence). CDR3 length: 14 amino acids. The V end lost 3 bases, the J end lost 1 base, and 9 bases lay between the germline ends. The chain's CDR3 is CASSFGGANTEAFF. CDR3 coding DNA: TGTGCCAGCAGCTTCGGGGGGGCGAACACTGAAGCTTTCTTT.

This chain joins TRBV7-7 and TRBJ2-5, with a tentative D call TRBD2 (6 bases). Germline assignment: CDR1 SSHAT and CDR2 FNYEAQ (reference sequence). V lost 5 bases and J lost 1, with 8 bases in between. This CDR3 has 13 amino acids. CDR3 loop: CASSGEAQETQYF. The CDR3 DNA is TGTGCCAGCAGCGGGGAGGCCCAAGAGACCCAGTACTTC.

This chain connects TRBV9 to TRBJ1-4; possible D gene TRBD1, 6 bases. Between the trimmed V and J ends, which lost 6 bases and 6 bases, there was a span of 15 bases. The CDR3 runs to 14 residues. Germline values: CDR1 SGDLS, CDR2 YYNGEE. The CDR3 nucleotides are TGTGCCAGCACGACGGGGGGGGCGGATGAAAAACTGTTTTTT. Its protein is CASTTGGADEKLFF.

The CDR3: CASSFGGYQGETQYF. CDR3 coding DNA: TGTGCCAGCAGTTTCGGAGGGTACCAAGGGGAGACCCAGTACTTC. The J gene is TRBJ2-5, the V gene TRBV6-5; possible D gene TRBD2, 6 bases. The CDR3 loop spans 15 amino acids. V was cut by 4 bases and J by 5 bases, with 17 bases left in between. The germline gives CDR1 MNHEY, CDR2 SVGAGI.